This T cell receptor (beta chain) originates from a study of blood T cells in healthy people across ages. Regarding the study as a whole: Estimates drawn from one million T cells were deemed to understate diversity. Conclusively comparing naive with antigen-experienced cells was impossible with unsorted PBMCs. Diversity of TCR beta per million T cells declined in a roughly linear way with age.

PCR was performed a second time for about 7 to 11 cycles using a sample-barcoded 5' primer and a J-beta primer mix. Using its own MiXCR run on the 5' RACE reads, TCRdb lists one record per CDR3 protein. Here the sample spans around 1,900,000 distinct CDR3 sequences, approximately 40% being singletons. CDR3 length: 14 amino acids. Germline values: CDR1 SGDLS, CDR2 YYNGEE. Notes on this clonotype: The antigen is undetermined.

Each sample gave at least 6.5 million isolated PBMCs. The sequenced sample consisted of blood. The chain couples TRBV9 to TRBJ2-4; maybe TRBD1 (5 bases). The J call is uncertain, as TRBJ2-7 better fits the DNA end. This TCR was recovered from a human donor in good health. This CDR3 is CASSARIVGDEQYF. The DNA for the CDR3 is TGTGCCAGCAGCGCCCGGATCGTAGGGGACGAGCAGTACTTC.